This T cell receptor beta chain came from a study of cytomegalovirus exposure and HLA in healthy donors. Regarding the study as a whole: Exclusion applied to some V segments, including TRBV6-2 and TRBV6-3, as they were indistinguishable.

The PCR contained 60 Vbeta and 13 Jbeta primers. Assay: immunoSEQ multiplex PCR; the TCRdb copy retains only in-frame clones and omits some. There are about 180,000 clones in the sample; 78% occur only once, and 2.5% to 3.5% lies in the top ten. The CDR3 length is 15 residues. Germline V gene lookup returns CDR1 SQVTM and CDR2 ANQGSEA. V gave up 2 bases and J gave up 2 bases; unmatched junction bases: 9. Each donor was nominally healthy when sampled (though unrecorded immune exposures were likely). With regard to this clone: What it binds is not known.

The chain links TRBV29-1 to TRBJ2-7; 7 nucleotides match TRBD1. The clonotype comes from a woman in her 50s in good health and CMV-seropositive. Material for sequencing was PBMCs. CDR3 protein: CSVEWADRPAYEQYF. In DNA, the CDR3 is TGCAGCGTTGAATGGGCGGACAGGCCCGCCTACGAGCAGTACTTC.